This TCR beta chain originates from a study of blood T cell repertoires in COVID-19. Study context: COVID-19 samples, acute and convalescent, were from the United States, Italy and Spain. Sources were T cells, B-cell-depleted T cells, or PBMCs; the material itself was cDNA or gDNA.

Sequencing used immunoSEQ multiplex PCR; TCRdb keeps in-frame clones, though not all of them. The data hold 140,000 or so clones, with roughly 89% observed a single time. The sequence was collected from a human donor in a cohort sampled during active COVID-19. Sequencing input: peripheral blood.

In nucleotides, the CDR3 is TGTGCCAGCAGCTTGCTGCGGTCAGAGACCCAGTACTTC. It specifies CASSLLRSETQYF. The chain carries TRBV5-4 and TRBJ2-5; no clear D gene. The germline CDR1 and CDR2 sequences are SGHNT and YYREEE (reference sequence). V was shortened by 1 base and J by 4 bases, with 8 bases between the two germline ends. The CDR3 consists of 13 residues.